The 20 T cell receptor beta chains in this list originate from one sample, sequenced in a study of beta chain features in type 1 diabetes. The antigens for these receptors are not known. Every bit of the isolated RNA underwent reverse transcription, so sequencing read expressed TCRB transcripts. Clones were sequenced by immunoSEQ multiplex PCR, and TCRdb holds only the in-frame ones, with some missing. The repertoire has some 360,000 clones, roughly a tenth of them found once; the top ten carry about 0.64%. General study points: All four CD4+ subsets from Type 1 diabetes patients carried moderately but significantly shorter TCRB CDR3s.

The sample consisted of central memory CD4+ T cells from blood. The receptors derive from a man aged 25 to 40 with type 1 diabetes.

There are a few counts of this clone. V gene TRBV11-2 combines with J gene TRBJ2-7; 12 bases agree with TRBD2. Per germline, CDR1 SGHAT and CDR2 FQNNGV. CDR3 length: 17 amino acids. Unmatched junction bases numbered 8, after V lost 2 bases and J lost 3 bases. Written as DNA, the CDR3 is TGTGCCAGCAGCTTAAGCCCGGGACTAGCGGGCATCTACGAGCAGTACTTC. Its translation: CASSLSPGLAGIYEQYF.

This clone was picked up a small number of times. The chain is built from TRBV29-1 and TRBJ2-4; possibly TRBD1 for D (5 bases). This CDR3 has 16 amino acids. Trimming took 5 bases from V and 0 from J, leaving 17 bases between them. Germline assignment: CDR1 SQVTM and CDR2 ANQGSEA. This chain's CDR3 is CSVWGPHREAKNIQYF. CDR3 sequence (DNA): TGCAGCGTTTGGGGCCCACACAGAGAAGCCAAAAACATTCAGTACTTC.

This clone was observed a few times. The chain is built from TRBV5-1 and TRBJ2-3; D might be TRBD2 (7 bases). Looked up from germline, CDR1 is SGHRS and CDR2 is YFSETQ. V lost 4 bases to trimming and J lost 4 bases, with 13 bases between them. This CDR3 is 14 amino acids long. For the CDR3, the DNA is TGCGCCAGCAGCACCGAAGGGGGGGCAGATACGCAGTATTTT. Translated: CASSTEGGADTQYF.

The chain joins TRBV7-9 to TRBJ2-3; D might be TRBD2 (5 bases). Trimming stripped 1 base from V and 0 bases from J, with 5 bases between. From germline, CDR1 is SEHNR and CDR2 FQNEAQ (reference sequence). The CDR3 has 14 residues. CDR3 sequence: CASSLGTSTDTQYF. In DNA form, the CDR3 reads TGTGCCAGCAGCTTAGGGACTAGCACAGATACGCAGTATTTT.

The chain is built from TRBV6-5 and TRBJ2-7; TRBD2 aligns across 11 bases. Trimming cost V 6 bases and J 5 bases; bases outside gene matches: 9. This CDR3 region has 15 residues. The germline CDR1 and CDR2 sequences are MNHEY and SVGAGI. The CDR3 region is CASSTLLAGVNEQYF. The CDR3 DNA is TGTGCCAGCAGCACATTACTAGCGGGAGTTAACGAGCAGTACTTC.

Only a few counts were recorded for this clone. The rearrangement uses TRBV5-8 and TRBJ2-1; possible D gene TRBD1, 5 bases. V lost 6 bases and J 2 bases, leaving 12 bases between the germline ends. This CDR3 contains 14 residues. The germline V gene encodes CDR1 SGHTS and CDR2 YDEGEE. In DNA, the CDR3 is TGTGCCAGCATCAAGGGGCTAGCCTACAATGAGCAGTTCTTC. It codes for CASIKGLAYNEQFF.

The chain carries TRBV9 and TRBJ1-2, with a tentative D call TRBD1 (6 bases). Germline V gene sequence: CDR1 SGDLS, CDR2 YYNGEE. V was shortened by 0 bases and J by 4 bases, with 13 bases between the two germline ends. The CDR3 length is 15 residues. The CDR3 loop is CASSVAGGGLYGYTF. The CDR3, as DNA: TGTGCCAGCAGCGTAGCTGGTGGGGGGCTCTATGGCTACACCTTC.

The genes are TRBV6-4 and TRBJ2-4, with TRBD2 identical over 8 bases. This CDR3 has 14 amino acids. The V gene end was trimmed by 7 bases and the J gene end by 7 bases; junction bases not matched to a gene: 9. In germline, CDR1 is MRHNA, CDR2 SNTAGT. DNA for the CDR3: TGTGCCAGCAAGGAAGGGGCGGGAGGCAACATTCAGTACTTC. This encodes CASKEGAGGNIQYF.

This clone showed up just a few times. The same CDR3 also results from other DNA sequences found in this sample. This chain links TRBV4-3 with TRBJ2-1; D is uncertain. Germline CDR1 reads LGHNA; CDR2 reads YSLEER. Trimming took 0 bases from V and 0 from J, leaving 6 bases between them. There are 15 residues in the CDR3. The CDR3 region is CASSQDPSSYNEQFF. In nucleotides, the CDR3 is TGCGCCAGCAGCCAAGACCCGAGCTCCTACAATGAGCAGTTCTTC.

The sample holds a few counts of this clone. A clone one base away is much larger, so this may be a read error. The genes are TRBV5-6 and TRBJ2-3; D unclear. Germline lookup yields CDR1 SGHDT and CDR2 YYEEEE. CDR3 length: 13 residues. V lost 0 bases to trimming and J lost 2 bases, with 4 bases between them. CDR3 amino acids: CASSLGSTDTQYF. In DNA, the CDR3 is TGTGCCAGCAGCTTGGGGTCCACAGATACGCAGTATTTT.

About this clone itself: At one of its ends the junction is not consistent with the germline gene, which may arise from a read error. This sequence joins TRBV6-6 and TRBJ1-1; D perhaps matches TRBD1 (6 bases). Germline assignment: CDR1 MNHNY and CDR2 SVGAGI (reference sequence). The CDR3 extends over 14 amino acids. CDR3 sequence reads: CASTYRDMNTEAFF. The DNA for the CDR3 is TGTGCCAGCACTTACAGGGATATGAACACTGAAGCTTTCTTT.

Written as DNA, the CDR3 is TGTGCCAGCAGCTCCGGAGGGGAGGGGAACACTGAAGCTTTCTTT. Its translation: CASSSGGEGNTEAFF. The chain joins TRBV7-9 to TRBJ1-1, with D possibly being TRBD1 (5 bases). This CDR3 has 15 residues. Trimming took 4 bases from V and 1 from J, leaving 13 bases between them. Germline CDR1 and CDR2: SEHNR and FQNEAQ (reference sequence). Filled out from reference TRBV7-9 and TRBJ1-1, the complete variable domain reads DTGVSQNPRHKITKRGQNVTFRCDPISEHNRLYWYRQTLGQGPEFLTYFQNEAQLEKSRLLSDRFSAERPKGSFSTLEIQRTEQGDSAMYLCASSSGGEGNTEAFFGQGTRLTVV.

This clone was detected a few times. The chain uses TRBV28 and TRBJ2-1, with TRBD2 identical over 7 bases. The J segment lost 7 bases and the V segment lost 6 bases, leaving 9 bases of the junction unmatched. This CDR3 region has 14 residues. CDR1 and CDR2 (germline): MDHEN, SYDVKM. The CDR3 sequence: CASSPGGGPNEQFF. The CDR3 DNA follows: TGTGCCAGCAGCCCCGGGGGAGGGCCGAATGAGCAGTTCTTC.

The chain has TRBV7-9 and TRBJ1-5, with D perhaps matching TRBD1 (6 bases). The CDR3 contains 15 residues. V lost 5 bases and J 1 base, leaving 12 bases between the germline ends. The V gene's germline CDR1 is SEHNR and CDR2 FQNEAQ (reference sequence). CDR3 in amino acids: CASSPGQLSNQPQHF. The CDR3 DNA reads TGTGCCAGCAGCCCTGGACAGTTAAGCAATCAGCCCCAGCATTTT.

J is TRBJ2-5 and V is TRBV12-5; D is ambiguous. Germline V gene data show CDR1 as LGHNT and CDR2 as FRNRAP. The V end lost 5 bases, the J end lost 7 bases, and 11 bases lay between the germline ends. The CDR3 runs to 12 residues. Here the CDR3 reads CASGLQLGTQYF. In DNA form, the CDR3 reads TGTGCTAGTGGTCTCCAGTTGGGGACCCAGTACTTC.

The rearrangement links TRBV29-1 to TRBJ2-7; 8 bases match TRBD2. With V trimmed by 4 bases and J by 1 base, 6 bases remained unmatched. The CDR3 sequence is 14 residues long. Germline lookup yields CDR1 SQVTM and CDR2 ANQGSEA. The CDR3 is CSVGPLAGSYEQYF. In nucleotides, the CDR3 is TGCAGCGTTGGCCCCTTAGCGGGATCCTACGAGCAGTACTTC.

This clone has at least ten counts. The rearrangement uses TRBV5-1 and TRBJ2-1; perhaps TRBD1 as D (6 bases). Trimming took 1 base from V and 6 from J, leaving 14 bases between them. Per germline, CDR1 SGHRS and CDR2 YFSETQ. The CDR3 sequence is 15 residues long. CDR3 DNA: TGCGCCAGCAGCTTGATTTTACAGGGTGGCAATGAGCAGTTCTTC. Translation gives CASSLILQGGNEQFF. Full variable domain (rest looked up from reference TRBV5-1 and TRBJ2-1): KAGVTQTPRYLIKTRGQQVTLSCSPISGHRSVSWYQQTPGQGLQFLFEYFSETQRNKGNFPGRFSGRQFSNSRSEMNVSTLELGDSALYLCASSLILQGGNEQFFGPGTRLTVL.

J is TRBJ2-5 and V is TRBV11-3, with D uncertain. Germline V gene data show CDR1 as SGHNT and CDR2 as YENEEA. CDR3 length equals 13 residues. V was trimmed by 5 bases and J by 5 bases, leaving 12 bases between them. CDR3 sequence reads: CASSRDPSETQYF. The CDR3, as DNA: TGTGCCAGCAGCCGAGACCCCTCGGAGACCCAGTACTTC.

In this sample, this clone turned up a few times. This chain connects TRBV28 to TRBJ1-5, with 7 bases lining up with TRBD1. Trimming took 7 bases from V and 0 from J; bases not matched to a gene: 15. There are 18 residues in the CDR3. CDR1 MDHEN and CDR2 SYDVKM come from the germline V gene. The CDR3 here is CASTTLGTEIYSNQPQHF. The CDR3 DNA follows: TGTGCCAGCACCACATTAGGGACAGAGATTTATAGCAATCAGCCCCAGCATTTT.

This chain joins TRBV27 and TRBJ1-5; no reliable D call. V lost 6 bases to trimming and J lost 3 bases, with 9 bases between them. The CDR3 loop spans 13 amino acids. The germline CDR1 and CDR2 sequences are MNHEY and SMNVEV (reference sequence). The CDR3 nucleotides are TGTGCCAGCAGCCTTGTGGCCAATCAGCCCCAGCATTTT. This gives the protein CASSLVANQPQHF.